These 24 T cell receptor delta chains came from one sample sequenced in a study of Vδ1+ human thymocytes. Overall study results and limits: Thymic TRG and TRD repertoires appeared highly polyclonal.

Extracted RNA was reverse transcribed into cDNA. Pooled V-gene forward primers with one constant-region reverse primer generated the CDR3 amplicons by multiplex PCR. TCRdb reanalyzed the multiplex PCR reads using CATT. The data show 45,000 to 60,000 delta-chain clones, 15% seen once. These receptors' antigens are unknown. Input material: Vdelta1+ gamma-delta thymocytes from the thymus. Sample subset: FACS-sorted CD3+ TCRalphabeta- TCRVdelta1+ TCRVdelta2- thymocytes. The receptors derive from a boy younger than two who had congenital heart surgery.

This clone was found a few times. The gene calls are TRDV1 and TRDJ1; the match to TRDD3 covers 11 bases. The junction had 21 bases not matched to a gene; V was cut back by 2 bases and J by 7 bases. Germline V gene lookup returns CDR1 TSWWSYY and CDR2 QGS. The length of the CDR3 is 20 residues. The DNA of the CDR3 is TGTGCTCTTGGGGAAATATCCTTCGACTATTACTGGGGGATAGGGGCTAAACTCATCTTT. This sequence encodes CALGEISFDYYWGIGAKLIF.

The chain recombines TRDV1 with TRDJ1; 7 bases match TRDD2. Germline CDR1 is TSWWSYY and CDR2 is QGS. Trimming removed 0 bases from V and 2 bases from J; junction bases left unmatched: 21. This CDR3 has 21 amino acids. This CDR3 is CALGELTFPTGAPTTTDKLIF. For the CDR3, the DNA is TGTGCTCTTGGGGAACTCACATTTCCTACGGGCGCCCCAACCACTACCGATAAACTCATCTTT.

The rearrangement uses TRDV1 and TRDJ1; 12 nucleotides agree with TRDD3. V dropped 0 bases and J dropped 0; count of bases not matched to a gene: 20. Germline CDR1 TSWWSYY, CDR2 QGS. This CDR3 contains 23 residues. The CDR3 nucleotides are TGTGCTCTTGGGGAACTCCAGCCTCGGTCTTTACGTCTGGGGGATACGTACACCGATAAACTCATCTTT. Protein sequence: CALGELQPRSLRLGDTYTDKLIF.

Details on this clone: Other DNA sequences in the same sample also yield this CDR3. The J gene is TRDJ1, the V gene TRDV1; D tentatively reads TRDD2 or TRDD3 (5 bases each). Germline CDR1 TSWWSYY, CDR2 QGS. CDR3 length equals 18 residues. The V end was cut by 3 bases, the J end by 3 bases, with 23 bases between. The CDR3 spells CALGDSSQRGAGSDKLIF. The CDR3 DNA follows: TGTGCTCTTGGGGATTCTTCCCAGAGAGGGGCTGGGTCCGATAAACTCATCTTT.

This clone was picked up a small number of times. The chain employs TRDV1 and TRDJ1, with 8 nucleotides matching TRDD3. The V and J ends lost 3 bases and 2 bases, in that order; junction bases with no gene match: 17. CDR3 length: 19 amino acids. CDR1 TSWWSYY and CDR2 QGS come from the germline V gene. The CDR3 DNA sequence: TGTGCTCTTGGGGACCCCACCGCCTTTGGGGGATTCCTTACCGATAAACTCATCTTT. Amino acids: CALGDPTAFGGFLTDKLIF.

The J gene is TRDJ1, the V gene TRDV1; TRDD3 matches at 12 bases. CDR3 length equals 21 residues. Germline V gene sequence: CDR1 TSWWSYY, CDR2 QGS. The V and J ends lost 1 base and 0 bases, in that order; junction bases with no gene match: 15. CDR3 DNA sequence: TGTGCTCTTGGGGAACGCCGAGCTGTTACTGGGGGATACTCGTACACCGATAAACTCATCTTT. Protein product: CALGERRAVTGGYSYTDKLIF.

This clone was seen more than once but under ten times. An end of the junction does not agree with germline; a read error may underlie this. The genes are TRDV1 and TRDJ1; D remains unclear. This CDR3 comprises 14 residues. The germline V gene encodes CDR1 TSWWSYY and CDR2 QGS. The CDR3 DNA reads as TGCGCTCTTGGGACGACAGGGTACACCGATAAACTCATCTTT. Protein sequence: CALGTTGYTDKLIF.

This clone appeared a few times. The chain is built from TRDV1 and TRDJ1, with 7 bases identical to TRDD3. Germline trimming cut 2 bases from V and 3 bases from J; bases unmatched to any gene: 27. Looked up from germline, CDR1 is TSWWSYY and CDR2 is QGS. The CDR3 totals 22 residues. DNA of the CDR3: TGTGCTCTTGGGGAATTCCCCTACCCTCCCCACATGGGATACCTTTTCCCCGATAAACTCATCTTT. Its protein is CALGEFPYPPHMGYLFPDKLIF.

The chain has TRDV1 and TRDJ1, with D possibly being TRDD2 (6 bases). The germline V gene has CDR1 TSWWSYY and CDR2 QGS. This CDR3 has 15 amino acids. V was shortened by 3 bases and J by 3 bases, with 14 bases between the two germline ends. CDR3 protein: CALGEVPKRADKLIF. CDR3 coding DNA: TGTGCTCTTGGGGAGGTTCCTAAACGCGCCGATAAACTCATCTTT.

The genes are TRDV1 and TRDJ1; D is perhaps TRDD3 (5 bases). CDR1 and CDR2 from the germline V gene are TSWWSYY and QGS. Trimming removed 1 base from V and 3 bases from J, with 30 bases in between. This CDR3 is built from 21 residues. The CDR3 reads CALGEPHSPFLRGEDSDKLIF. CDR3 DNA sequence: TGTGCTCTTGGGGAACCTCATAGCCCTTTTCTACGAGGGGAAGATTCCGATAAACTCATCTTT.

This clone has a handful of counts. The chain combines TRDV2 with TRDJ1; TRDD3 aligns across 10 bases. Trimming at V came to 3 bases and at J to 0 bases, leaving 6 bases not matched to a gene. The germline V gene has CDR1 GEAIGNYY and CDR2 EKD. The CDR3 spans 16 residues. The CDR3 coding sequence is TGTGCCTGTGACTTACTTACTGGGGGATACACCGATAAACTCATCTTT. The encoded protein is CACDLLTGGYTDKLIF.

The rearrangement uses TRDV1 and TRDJ1; possibly TRDD2 for D (6 bases). V lost 3 bases and J lost 3, with 35 bases in between. CDR1 is TSWWSYY, CDR2 QGS, per germline. The CDR3 contains 22 residues. This chain's CDR3 is CALGDRPPSHGSGPISADKLIF. The DNA for the CDR3 is TGTGCTCTTGGGGACCGACCGCCTTCCCACGGCTCAGGGCCGATATCAGCCGATAAACTCATCTTT.

The chain recombines TRDV1 with TRDJ1, with TRDD3 matching 7 bases. V was clipped by 1 base and J by 0 bases; unmatched bases: 20. Germline CDR1 and CDR2: TSWWSYY and QGS. The CDR3 is 21 amino acids. The CDR3 DNA reads TGTGCTCTTGGGGAACCGACCCTACGCTTAAGGACCTGGGGGTACACCGATAAACTCATCTTT. It yields the protein CALGEPTLRLRTWGYTDKLIF.

This clone was found a few times. Distinct nucleotide sequences in the sample also encode this CDR3. The rearrangement uses TRDV3 and TRDJ1, with 7 nucleotides matching TRDD3. Germline CDR1 reads TVYSNPD; CDR2 reads GDNSRS (reference sequence). The CDR3 has 16 residues. The V and J ends lost 2 bases and 4 bases, in that order; junction bases with no gene match: 16. CDR3 in amino acids: CAFCWGTERRVDKLIF. The CDR3 DNA follows: TGTGCCTTTTGTTGGGGGACGGAGAGGAGGGTCGATAAACTCATCTTT.

This clone was seen more than once but under ten times. The chain has TRDV1 and TRDJ1; tentative D call: TRDD3 (6 bases). The CDR3 is made up of 16 amino acids. With 4 bases removed from V and 0 bases from J, the gap between germline ends came to 15 bases. Germline lookup yields CDR1 TSWWSYY and CDR2 QGS. CDR3 DNA sequence: TGTGCTCTTGGGGTGTCTTCTCTGGGGCACACCGATAAACTCATCTTT. Its protein product is CALGVSSLGHTDKLIF.

The table lists this clone with a few counts. This chain joins TRDV1 and TRDJ1, with D perhaps given as TRDD1 or TRDD3 (5 bases each). CDR3 size: 22 residues. V was pared by 3 bases and J by 0 bases, with 32 bases between. Germline CDR1 TSWWSYY, CDR2 QGS. The DNA for the CDR3 is TGTGCTCTTGGGGAGCCGAGCGGTGGCGTTGGGGACCCGAAATTCGACACCGATAAACTCATCTTT. Amino acid sequence: CALGEPSGGVGDPKFDTDKLIF.

The chain uses TRDV1 and TRDJ1; the match to TRDD3 covers 13 bases. V dropped 1 base and J dropped 0; count of bases not matched to a gene: 20. CDR1 and CDR2 from the germline V gene are TSWWSYY and QGS. The CDR3 loop spans 23 amino acids. The CDR3 region is CALGEHSTTLTGGYAGDTDKLIF. Here the CDR3 DNA reads TGTGCTCTTGGGGAACACTCTACTACACTCACTGGGGGATACGCGGGGGACACCGATAAACTCATCTTT.

Regarding this clone: A read error may account for a junction end that differs from germline. This chain uses TRDV1 with TRDJ1; TRDD3 is a possible D gene (6 bases). Germline CDR1 and CDR2: TSWWSYY and QGS. This CDR3 region has 19 residues. The CDR3 nucleotides read TGTGCTCTTGGGGAATGGGTCAGTATTACGTGGGGGGACACCGATAAACCCATCTTT. It translates to CALGEWVSITWGDTDKPIF.

The V gene is TRDV1, the J gene TRDJ1; D possibly corresponds to TRDD3 (6 bases). Trimming cost V 4 bases and J 0 bases, with 30 bases left between them. This CDR3 has 21 residues. Per the germline V gene, CDR1 is TSWWSYY and CDR2 is QGS. CDR3 region: CALGGLSTRGWAWANTDKLIF. The CDR3 DNA reads TGTGCTCTTGGGGGGTTGTCTACTCGGGGATGGGCATGGGCAAACACCGATAAACTCATCTTT.

There are a few counts of this clone. This chain uses TRDV1 with TRDJ1, with 13 bases fitting TRDD3. CDR1 is TSWWSYY and CDR2 is QGS in the germline V gene. The CDR3 sequence is 25 residues long. V trimming: 5 bases; J trimming: 0 bases; junction bases outside the gene matches: 30. CDR3 nucleotide sequence: TGTGCTCTTGGGAGTCTCGCCCCCTTTCCTACAGGTACTGGGGGATACGCCGTGAACACCGATAAACTCATCTTT. Encoded protein: CALGSLAPFPTGTGGYAVNTDKLIF.

J is TRDJ1 and V is TRDV1; 8 bases align to TRDD3. Trimming took 2 bases from V and 0 from J; bases not matched to a gene: 14. Germline loops: CDR1 TSWWSYY, CDR2 QGS. This CDR3 contains 19 residues. Here the CDR3 reads CALGEISYRGYFYTDKLIF. The CDR3, as DNA: TGTGCTCTTGGGGAAATATCCTACAGGGGATACTTCTACACCGATAAACTCATCTTT.

This clone was found a few times. The chain carries TRDV1 and TRDJ1, with 12 bases aligning to TRDD3. The CDR3 loop spans 22 amino acids. Germline V gives CDR1 TSWWSYY, CDR2 QGS. Losses at the gene ends were 6 bases for V and 0 bases for J; bases not matched to a gene: 23. CDR3 coding DNA: TGTGCTCTTGGACAACCCCTTCCTACGTGGGCTGGGGGATACGGGTACACCGATAAACTCATCTTT. It yields the protein CALGQPLPTWAGGYGYTDKLIF.

The V call is TRDV1, the J call TRDJ1; TRDD3 matches at 7 bases. After removal of 5 bases from V and 2 bases from J, the junction contained 26 bases not matched to a gene. Germline V CDR1 and CDR2: TSWWSYY, QGS. This CDR3 spans 21 amino acids. CDR3 in DNA: TGTGCTCTTGGGCAATATCTTCCGAGTACTGGGGCCCTAGAGGGGACCGATAAACTCATCTTT. Its translation is CALGQYLPSTGALEGTDKLIF.

In this sample, this clone turned up a few times. The chain carries TRDV2 and TRDJ1; D may be TRDD3 (5 bases). Trimming pared 7 bases from V and 6 bases from J, leaving 14 bases between. Per germline, CDR1 GEAIGNYY and CDR2 EKD. This CDR3 region has 12 residues. CDR3 nucleotide sequence: TGTGCCTGCTATACGGTTACGAATAAACTCATCTTT. Amino acid sequence: CACYTVTNKLIF.